Listed below are T cell receptor beta chains from one sample, sequenced in a study of patients and donors after allogeneic stem cell transplantation. TCRdb reprocessed the RT-PCR reads with MiXCR, giving one entry per CDR3 protein. Of about 150,000 distinct CDR3 sequences in the sample, about two fifths are singletons; the top ten hold approximately 50%. Sequenced input: blood, either unsorted or a sorted T cell fraction (not recorded which). The receptors here all came from a human donor who was either an allogeneic HSCT recipient or a stem cell or donor lymphocyte infusion donor (not recorded which). It is not recorded whose cells these are; they may come from a transplant donor. The CDR3 runs from the conserved cysteine through the conserved F or W.

v_call cdr3_aa
TRBV20-1 CSARGLEAVTSYEQYF
TRBV12-3/TRBV12-4 CASSFNRVYGYTF
TRBV12-3/TRBV12-4 CASSKAGWYNEQFF
TRBV6-1 CASSLGAPEAFF
TRBV7-6 CASSLGGFQDSPLHF
TRBV9 CASSVGGITAGELFF
TRBV28 CASSRTSGGAGETQYF
TRBV20-1 CSAGTSGILLTDTQYF
TRBV3-1 CASSQAGAANEKLFF
TRBV5-6 CASSLIRVAGGLWQETQYF
TRBV7-2 CASSGRGSTEAFF
TRBV6-2/TRBV6-3 CASSSPRGGETQYF
TRBV6-6 CASATGAMNTEAFF
TRBV20-1 CSARVGDSYNEQFF
TRBV12-3/TRBV12-4 CASSFALANTEAFF
TRBV21-1 CASSKRRTLEAFF
TRBV11-2 CASSSAGLRDSPLHF
TRBV12-3/TRBV12-4 CASRQDSFNYGYTF
TRBV12-3/TRBV12-4 CASLVRGDREHYGYTF
TRBV5-5 CASSRDTSTDTQYF
TRBV6-5 CASRKQISGNTIYF
TRBV28 CASSLPGPYGYTF
TRBV5-1 CASSRDGLDYGYTF
TRBV5-5 CASGPAGREETQYF
TRBV5-1 CVSKREPVTEAFF
TRBV6-2/TRBV6-3 CASSSFGHRGTDTQYF